These 28 T cell receptor beta chains came from one sample sequenced in a study of T cells in localized non-small cell lung cancer. The repertoire was sequenced with immunoSEQ multiplex PCR; TCRdb's copy has only in-frame clones and lacks some. The sample gives tens of thousands of clones, 88% of which show up once; 4.2% is in the top ten. The sample was peripheral blood, taken before any cancer treatment. These receptors were taken from a woman aged 35 to 69 with stage I lung adenocarcinoma.

The chain has TRBV27 and TRBJ2-1; 12 bases agree with TRBD1. CDR1 MNHEY and CDR2 SMNVEV come from the germline V gene (reference sequence). The CDR3 is 14 residues long. V lost 7 bases, J lost 8 bases, and 6 bases stayed unmatched. Here the CDR3 reads CASTRGQGADEQFF. CDR3 nucleotide sequence: TGTGCCAGCACGAGGGGACAGGGGGCCGATGAGCAGTTCTTC.

The genes are TRBV5-5 and TRBJ1-6, with D perhaps TRBD1 (5 bases). This CDR3 region has 15 residues. Germline V CDR1 and CDR2: SGHKS, YYEKEE (reference sequence). The V and J ends lost 2 bases and 5 bases respectively, with 11 bases between them. CDR3 bases: TGTGCCAGCAGCTTCAAAGGGGCAAATAATTCACCCCTCCACTTT. Translated, it gives CASSFKGANNSPLHF.

This chain connects TRBV6-5 to TRBJ2-1, with D perhaps TRBD1 or TRBD2 (6 bases each). V was cut by 6 bases and J by 8 bases, with 14 bases left in between. The CDR3 loop spans 13 amino acids. In germline, CDR1 is MNHEY, CDR2 SVGAGI. CDR3 sequence: CASRHQRGDEQFF. The CDR3 DNA follows: TGTGCCAGCAGACACCAGAGGGGGGATGAGCAGTTCTTC.

The rearrangement uses TRBV30 and TRBJ2-7, with a weak D call TRBD1 (6 bases). CDR1 and CDR2 (germline): GTSNPN, SVGIG (reference sequence). CDR3 size: 12 residues. V was clipped by 5 bases and J by 4 bases, with 12 bases between them. CDR3 loop: CAWAQGSYEQYF. CDR3 DNA sequence: TGTGCCTGGGCCCAGGGGTCATACGAGCAGTACTTC.

The rearrangement joins TRBV27 to TRBJ2-7; D gene ambiguous. The germline gives CDR1 MNHEY, CDR2 SMNVEV (reference sequence). This CDR3 spans 16 amino acids. V lost 2 bases and J 3 bases, leaving 17 bases between the germline ends. CDR3 DNA sequence: TGTGCCAGCAGTTTAGTCTCCCCCACATACTACTACGAGCAGTACTTC. It encodes CASSLVSPTYYYEQYF.

The V and J genes are TRBV7-9 and TRBJ2-1, with 13 positions matching TRBD2. The CDR3 is made up of 15 amino acids. The germline V gene has CDR1 SEHNR and CDR2 FQNEAQ (reference sequence). The V segment lost 5 bases and the J segment 4 bases; nucleotides outside the gene matches: 2. CDR3 DNA sequence: TGTGCCAGCAGCCAACTAGCGGGGGGGTACAATGAGCAGTTCTTC. Amino acids: CASSQLAGGYNEQFF.

The sample holds one count of this clone. This chain uses TRBV4-1 with TRBJ1-5, with D possibly being TRBD1 (5 bases). The CDR3 contains 16 residues. V lost 0 bases and J lost 6, with 15 bases in between. CDR1 and CDR2 (germline): MGHRA, YSYEKL. CDR3: CASSQEGNGGGQPQHF. The CDR3 nucleotides are TGCGCCAGCAGCCAAGAGGGGAACGGGGGAGGTCAGCCCCAGCATTTT.

The rearrangement links TRBV7-2 to TRBJ2-1, with D maybe TRBD1 (5 bases). CDR3 length equals 14 residues. Deletions cut 5 bases from V and 5 bases from J, with 13 bases between. Germline loops: CDR1 SGHTA, CDR2 FQGNSA. CDR3 loop: CASSPWQGNNEQFF. In nucleotides, the CDR3 is TGTGCCAGCAGCCCTTGGCAGGGAAACAATGAGCAGTTCTTC.

This chain connects TRBV21-1 to TRBJ1-1. TRBV21-1 is tagged as a pseudogene. The CDR3 extends over 17 amino acids. The chain's CDR3 is CASSKVRGEGGGTEAFF. The CDR3 DNA is TGTGCCAGCAGCAAAGTTCGGGGGGAGGGTGGTGGCACTGAAGCTTTCTTT.

The genes are TRBV11-2 and TRBJ2-7; D is possibly TRBD2 (7 bases). The CDR3 runs 14 residues. V lost 5 bases, J lost 3 bases, and 14 bases lay in between. CDR1 and CDR2 (germline): SGHAT, FQNNGV. The CDR3 spells CASSRGAADYEQYF. The CDR3 coding sequence is TGTGCCAGCAGCCGGGGGGCTGCTGACTACGAGCAGTACTTC.

As concerns this clone: One end of the junction fails to match germline, which may point to a read error. The genes are TRBV19 and TRBJ2-3; weak D call: TRBD2 (5 bases). CDR3 length equals 13 residues. Per the germline V gene, CDR1 is LNHDA and CDR2 is SQIVND (reference sequence). CDR3 DNA: TGTGCCAGTAGTGTTGCTAGCATAGATACGCAGTATTTT. Its translation: CASSVASIDTQYF.

The gene calls are TRBV28 and TRBJ1-1, with 8 bases fitting TRBD1. The CDR3 is 16 residues long. Germline V gene lookup returns CDR1 MDHEN and CDR2 SYDVKM. Trimming took 8 bases from V and 4 from J; bases not matched to a gene: 15. CDR3 in amino acids: CASPPPPGQGGTEAFF. The CDR3 DNA reads as TGTGCCAGCCCCCCTCCCCCCGGACAGGGAGGCACTGAAGCTTTCTTT.

This clone appeared once. Other DNA sequences in this sample translate to the same CDR3. The rearrangement links TRBV11-2 to TRBJ1-1; D is unclear. Germline loops: CDR1 SGHAT, CDR2 FQNNGV. With 6 bases removed from V and 6 bases from J, the gap between germline ends came to 8 bases. This CDR3 comprises 11 residues. The CDR3 loop reads CASSLGAEAFF. In DNA, the CDR3 is TGTGCCAGCAGTCTCGGGGCTGAAGCTTTCTTT.

The V call is TRBV7-3, the J call TRBJ2-1, with D uncertain. Germline-derived CDR1 and CDR2 are SGHTA and FQGTGA. The CDR3 contains 13 residues. Trimming took 2 bases from V and 9 from J, leaving 11 bases between them. CDR3 in DNA: TGTGCCAGCAGCTTAGGTCTGGGGATTGAGCAGTTCTTC. As protein: CASSLGLGIEQFF.

J is TRBJ1-5 and V is TRBV27; D not resolved. Looked up from germline, CDR1 is MNHEY and CDR2 is SMNVEV (reference sequence). The CDR3 is made up of 13 amino acids. V shed 1 base and J shed 11 bases, with 12 bases lying between them. The CDR3 here is CASSLFPGVAQHF. The DNA of the CDR3 is TGTGCCAGCAGTTTATTTCCCGGGGTAGCCCAGCATTTT.

The V gene is TRBV7-8, the J gene TRBJ2-1, with 9 nucleotides matching TRBD2. V lost 2 bases and J lost 6; bases outside the gene matches: 5. Germline lookup yields CDR1 SGHVS and CDR2 FQNEAQ. There are 15 residues in the CDR3. CDR3: CASSLQRGAGNEQFF. DNA of the CDR3: TGTGCCAGCAGCTTACAGCGGGGGGCGGGCAATGAGCAGTTCTTC.

The V call is TRBV6-6, the J call TRBJ2-1, with 8 bases that match TRBD2. The CDR3 totals 15 residues. The ends lost 2 bases at V and 5 bases at J; junction bases unmatched: 5. Germline CDR1 reads MNHNY; CDR2 reads SVGAGI (reference sequence). The CDR3 spells CASSYGTSPDNEQFF. The CDR3 DNA is TGTGCCAGCAGTTACGGGACTAGTCCCGACAATGAGCAGTTCTTC.

The chain combines TRBV7-6 with TRBJ2-1; D is perhaps TRBD2 (5 bases). This CDR3 is 16 amino acids long. V lost 5 bases and J 6 bases, leaving 20 bases between the germline ends. CDR1 SGHVS and CDR2 FNYEAQ come from the germline V gene. The CDR3, as DNA: TGTGCCAGCAGCAAGATAACCGAGGGTAGGAGCAATGAGCAGTTCTTC. Amino acid sequence: CASSKITEGRSNEQFF.

This chain uses TRBV27 with TRBJ1-1; D might be TRBD1 (5 bases). This CDR3 region has 16 residues. Trimming removed 4 bases at V and 2 bases at J, with 17 bases between. CDR1 and CDR2 from the germline V gene are MNHEY and SMNVEV (reference sequence). The CDR3 sequence: CASSSGGGAINTEAFF. DNA of the CDR3: TGTGCCAGCAGTTCTGGGGGGGGAGCGATAAACACTGAAGCTTTCTTT.

The CDR3 DNA follows: TGTGCCAGCAGTAACGGAGAGACCCAGTACTTC. Its translation is CASSNGETQYF. J is TRBJ2-5 and V is TRBV7-2; D gene ambiguous. The CDR3 has 11 amino acids. Germline V lookup: CDR1 SGHTA, CDR2 FQGNSA. Trimming removed 6 bases from V and 4 bases from J, with 6 bases in between.

The chain links TRBV6-4 to TRBJ2-1; D might be TRBD2 (7 bases). The CDR3 is 15 residues long. From germline, CDR1 is MRHNA and CDR2 SNTAGT. V was trimmed by 3 bases and J by 9 bases, leaving 18 bases between them. CDR3 nucleotide sequence: TGTGCCAGCAGTGAAGCCGAGGGGGGGGCCCCTGAGCAGTTCTTC. It specifies CASSEAEGGAPEQFF.

This clone was found a few times. CDR3 nucleotide sequence: TGCAGCGTTGAAGGAGGATGGGGCACTGAAGCTTTCTTT. Translating it yields CSVEGGWGTEAFF. V gene TRBV29-1 combines with J gene TRBJ1-1; D remains unclear. This CDR3 contains 13 residues. The V gene lost 1 base and the J gene lost 4 bases, with 10 bases spanning the gap. Germline V CDR1 and CDR2: SQVTM, ANQGSEA.

The chain joins TRBV9 to TRBJ2-3, with 7 bases fitting TRBD1. CDR1 and CDR2 (germline): SGDLS, YYNGEE. The V gene end was trimmed by 3 bases and the J gene end by 2 bases; junction bases not matched to a gene: 6. The CDR3 totals 15 residues. Here the CDR3 DNA reads TGTGCCAGCAGCGCTCAGGACAGGTACACAGATACGCAGTATTTT. Amino acids: CASSAQDRYTDTQYF.

V is TRBV6-4 and J is TRBJ1-2, with D tentatively TRBD1 (6 bases). V was cut by 0 bases and J by 4 bases, with 15 bases left in between. CDR3 length: 16 residues. The germline V gene has CDR1 MRHNA and CDR2 SNTAGT. This CDR3 reads CASSDSGDTSFYGYTF. Written as DNA, the CDR3 is TGTGCCAGCAGTGACTCAGGGGACACGAGCTTCTATGGCTACACCTTC.

The rearrangement joins TRBV6-1 to TRBJ1-5; no definite D call. With 7 bases removed from V and 4 bases from J, the gap between germline ends came to 8 bases. The CDR3 contains 12 residues. Germline V gene data show CDR1 as MNHNS and CDR2 as SASEGT. The CDR3 DNA follows: TGTGCCAGCACGGCGGGAAATCAGCCCCAGCATTTT. Translating gives CASTAGNQPQHF.

This clone has just a few counts. The chain recombines TRBV4-3 with TRBJ2-2; 10 nucleotides line up with TRBD1. The trim removed 1 base at V and 5 bases at J, leaving 1 base unmatched. Germline-derived CDR1 and CDR2 are LGHNA and YSLEER. This CDR3 comprises 15 residues. The CDR3 sequence: CASSQGTGGTGELFF. The CDR3 region has the DNA TGCGCCAGCAGCCAAGGGACAGGGGGGACCGGGGAGCTGTTTTTT.

The rearrangement links TRBV12-5 to TRBJ2-1, with D perhaps matching TRBD1 or TRBD2 (7 bases each). CDR1 LGHNT and CDR2 FRNRAP come from the germline V gene. CDR3 length: 15 residues. V was cut by 6 bases and J by 8 bases, with 20 bases left in between. CDR3 amino acids: CASGPTGRDWDEQFF. The CDR3, as DNA: TGTGCTAGTGGCCCGACAGGGAGGGATTGGGATGAGCAGTTCTTC.

The chain couples TRBV11-2 to TRBJ1-3; no definite D call. Germline V lookup: CDR1 SGHAT, CDR2 FQNNGV. The V end was cut by 5 bases, the J end by 0 bases, with 14 bases between. The CDR3 is made up of 16 amino acids. The CDR3 protein is CASSLGSGHSGNTIYF. The CDR3 DNA reads TGTGCCAGCAGCCTGGGTTCAGGTCACTCTGGAAACACCATATATTTT.